What follows are 19 T cell receptor beta chains derived from one specimen sequenced in a study of neurological immune-mediated disorders. Described time point: longitudinal time-point 2. In TCRdb, the 5' RACE reads were re-called with MiXCR into one record per CDR3 protein. The sample yields roughly 80,000 distinct CDR3 sequences, more than 5% seen once. Specimen: PBMCs. These receptors came from a woman aged 55-70 years with multiple sclerosis.

This clonotype was observed at least ten times. The CDR3 spells CASTLGAQRAFF. CDR3 nucleotide sequence: TGTGCCAGCACCCTGGGGGCCCAGCGCGCTTTCTTT. The chain links TRBV12-3 or TRBV12-4 to TRBJ1-1; maybe TRBD1 (6 bases). The CDR3 has 12 residues. Trimming took off 7 bases at V and 11 bases at J, with 17 bases between the two ends.

This clonotype was detected ten times or more. This sequence joins TRBV20-1 and TRBJ2-7; a possible D gene is TRBD2 (5 bases). Trimming removed 0 bases at V and 3 bases at J, with 12 bases between. The germline gives CDR1 DFQATT, CDR2 SNEGSKA (reference sequence). This CDR3 has 14 residues. CDR3 loop: CSARDGEGSYEQYF. The CDR3 nucleotides read TGCAGTGCTAGAGACGGGGAAGGGAGCTACGAGCAGTACTTC.

This clonotype was observed many times. The chain couples TRBV20-1 to TRBJ1-3; 8 positions agree with TRBD1. Germline V CDR1 and CDR2: DFQATT, SNEGSKA (reference sequence). V was clipped by 3 bases and J by 1 base; unmatched bases: 5. This CDR3 has 15 amino acids. In DNA, the CDR3 is TGCAGTGCTAGGGCCGACAGGGGATCTGGAAACACCATATATTTT. Its translation: CSARADRGSGNTIYF.

This clonotype was counted ten times or more. The chain carries TRBV6-5 and TRBJ2-1; 12 bases align to TRBD2. Germline V lookup: CDR1 MNHEY, CDR2 SVGAGI. V dropped 5 bases and J dropped 3; count of bases not matched to a gene: 5. CDR3 length equals 16 residues. CDR3 amino acids: CASSRGTSGYYNEQFF. The CDR3 bases are TGTGCCAGCAGTCGAGGGACTAGCGGGTACTACAATGAGCAGTTCTTC.

This clonotype was counted ten times or more. The V call is TRBV10-3, the J call TRBJ1-4; TRBD1 agrees at 9 bases. Losses at the gene ends were 2 bases for V and 5 bases for J; bases not matched to a gene: 3. The CDR3 has 15 residues. In germline, CDR1 is ENHRY, CDR2 SYGVKD. CDR3 coding DNA: TGTGCCATCAGTGAGCTCGGACAGGGGAATGAAAAACTGTTTTTT. Translated, it gives CAISELGQGNEKLFF.

This clonotype was seen repeatedly, ten times or more. This chain joins TRBV15 and TRBJ2-3; tentative D call: TRBD1 (6 bases). Germline V CDR1 and CDR2: LNHNV, YYDKDF (reference sequence). The length of the CDR3 is 12 residues. Trimming took off 5 bases at V and 6 bases at J, with 9 bases between the two ends. This CDR3 is CATSHQGDTQYF. The CDR3 DNA is TGTGCCACCAGCCACCAGGGGGATACGCAGTATTTT.

This clonotype was counted at least ten times. This chain connects TRBV29-1 to TRBJ1-1; 8 bases are a match to TRBD1. This CDR3 region has 12 residues. V lost 7 bases, J lost 5 bases, and 6 bases stayed unmatched. Looked up from germline, CDR1 is SQVTM and CDR2 is ANQGSEA. CDR3 sequence reads: CSGATGGTEAFF. The CDR3 coding sequence is TGCAGCGGTGCTACAGGGGGAACTGAAGCTTTCTTT.

This clonotype was counted at least ten times. The rearrangement links TRBV5-1 to TRBJ2-7; D perhaps matches TRBD2 (5 bases). There are 13 residues in the CDR3. The V gene's germline CDR1 is SGHRS and CDR2 YFSETQ. The V end lost 4 bases, the J end lost 2 bases, and 10 bases lay between the germline ends. The CDR3 loop reads CASSEDGTYEQYF. The CDR3 DNA follows: TGCGCCAGCAGCGAGGACGGGACCTACGAGCAGTACTTC.

At least ten counts were recorded for this clonotype. The rearrangement links TRBV7-2 to TRBJ2-1; 9 nucleotides agree with TRBD2. This CDR3 is built from 15 residues. The germline CDR1 and CDR2 sequences are SGHTA and FQGNSA. Trimming at V came to 5 bases and at J to 4 bases, leaving 6 bases not matched to a gene. DNA of the CDR3: TGTGCCAGCAGCCTGACTAGCGGCAGATACAATGAGCAGTTCTTC. Its translation: CASSLTSGRYNEQFF.

The table lists this clonotype with many counts. The chain recombines TRBV20-1 with TRBJ2-3, with TRBD2 as a possible D gene (6 bases). V was pared by 6 bases and J by 6 bases, with 13 bases between. In germline, CDR1 is DFQATT, CDR2 SNEGSKA (reference sequence). The CDR3 has 12 amino acids. The CDR3 DNA reads TGCAGTGCCGGCGGGGCATCGGATACGCAGTATTTT. Protein product: CSAGGASDTQYF.

This clonotype was observed a handful of times. V is TRBV19 and J is TRBJ1-1; the match to TRBD1 covers 8 bases. V lost 7 bases and J lost 5; bases outside the gene matches: 12. The CDR3 covers 15 residues. The germline V gene has CDR1 LNHDA and CDR2 SQIVND (reference sequence). Here the CDR3 reads CASTSETGVETEAFF. The DNA of the CDR3 is TGTGCCAGTACCTCTGAGACAGGGGTGGAGACTGAAGCTTTCTTT.

This clonotype was seen ten or more times. V usage is TRBV15 and J usage is TRBJ2-1, with TRBD2 identical over 8 bases. The CDR3 consists of 16 residues. CDR1 is LNHNV, CDR2 YYDKDF, per germline (reference sequence). V was clipped by 3 bases and J by 5 bases; unmatched bases: 9. The CDR3 region has the DNA TGTGCCACCAGCAGGCCGCGGGGGGATGGGGACAATGAGCAGTTCTTC. Protein: CATSRPRGDGDNEQFF.

This clonotype came up many times. The chain recombines TRBV5-6 with TRBJ2-1; 13 bases fit TRBD2. CDR3 size: 15 residues. Germline V gives CDR1 SGHDT, CDR2 YYEEEE. Unmatched junction bases numbered 6, after V lost 5 bases and J lost 7 bases. This CDR3 is CASSTGLAGLNEQFF. CDR3 DNA sequence: TGTGCCAGCAGTACGGGACTAGCGGGGTTGAATGAGCAGTTCTTC. The entire variable domain, with the rest obtained from reference TRBV5-6 and TRBJ2-1, is as follows: DAGVTQSPTHLIKTRGQQVTLRCSPKSGHDTVSWYQQALGQGPQFIFQYYEEEERQRGNFPDRFSGHQFPNYSSELNVNALLLGDSALYLCASSTGLAGLNEQFFGPGTRLTVL.

This clonotype was recorded many times. CDR3 coding DNA: TGTGCCAGTACCGATCAGTTGAGGCTCGCAGGGCCGGGCTACACCTTC. This sequence encodes CASTDQLRLAGPGYTF. This chain connects TRBV19 to TRBJ1-2; D perhaps matches TRBD1 (5 bases). The CDR3 length is 16 residues. The V gene's germline CDR1 is LNHDA and CDR2 SQIVND (reference sequence). With 7 bases removed from V and 8 bases from J, the gap between germline ends came to 26 bases.

At least ten counts were recorded for this clonotype. The chain joins TRBV6-5 to TRBJ1-2; 9 bases align to TRBD1. Germline V gene sequence: CDR1 MNHEY, CDR2 SVGAGI. The CDR3 extends over 14 amino acids. J was trimmed by 4 bases and V by 6 bases; bases with no gene match: 6. The chain's CDR3 is CASRRGTGIYGYTF. The DNA for the CDR3 is TGTGCCAGCAGGCGCGGGACAGGGATCTATGGCTACACCTTC.

This clonotype was seen repeatedly, ten times or more. The chain employs TRBV7-2 and TRBJ1-1; the D gene is possibly TRBD1 (6 bases). V lost 5 bases and J lost 5, with 9 bases in between. Germline CDR1 SGHTA, CDR2 FQGNSA. The CDR3 is made up of 12 amino acids. The CDR3 loop is CASSGTGTEAFF. CDR3 in DNA: TGTGCCAGCAGCGGCACAGGGACTGAAGCTTTCTTT.

This clonotype is medium-sized within its sample. The rearrangement links TRBV2 to TRBJ1-2, with D possibly matching TRBD1 (6 bases). V was cut by 1 base and J by 4 bases, with 13 bases left in between. The CDR3 spans 15 residues. The germline CDR1 and CDR2 sequences are SNHLY and FYNNEI. In DNA form, the CDR3 reads TGTGCCAGCAGTGAAGGCGGGGGGCAGTCCTATGGCTACACCTTC. Translated: CASSEGGGQSYGYTF.

This clonotype was counted many times. This sequence joins TRBV7-2 and TRBJ2-5, with a weak D call TRBD2 (5 bases). The ends were cut back, 7 bases at V and 5 bases at J, with 14 bases in the middle. This CDR3 has 13 residues. CDR1 is SGHTA and CDR2 is FQGNSA in the germline V gene. CDR3 nucleotides: TGTGCCAGCACCCTTCCCGGGGTGGAGACCCAGTACTTC. This encodes CASTLPGVETQYF. The entire variable domain, with the rest obtained from reference TRBV7-2 and TRBJ2-5, is as follows: GAGVSQSPSNKVTEKGKDVELRCDPISGHTALYWYRQSLGQGLEFLIYFQGNSAPDKSGLPSDRFSAERTGGSVSTLTIQRTQQEDSAVYLCASTLPGVETQYFGPGTRLLVL.

This clonotype was observed many times. This sequence joins TRBV3-1 and TRBJ1-5; D remains ambiguous. Germline V gives CDR1 LGHDT, CDR2 YNNKEL (reference sequence). With 6 bases removed from V and 5 bases from J, the gap between germline ends came to 11 bases. This CDR3 comprises 13 residues. The CDR3 DNA follows: TGTGCCAGCAGTTACGGTAGGGATCAGCCCCAGCATTTT. As protein: CASSYGRDQPQHF.